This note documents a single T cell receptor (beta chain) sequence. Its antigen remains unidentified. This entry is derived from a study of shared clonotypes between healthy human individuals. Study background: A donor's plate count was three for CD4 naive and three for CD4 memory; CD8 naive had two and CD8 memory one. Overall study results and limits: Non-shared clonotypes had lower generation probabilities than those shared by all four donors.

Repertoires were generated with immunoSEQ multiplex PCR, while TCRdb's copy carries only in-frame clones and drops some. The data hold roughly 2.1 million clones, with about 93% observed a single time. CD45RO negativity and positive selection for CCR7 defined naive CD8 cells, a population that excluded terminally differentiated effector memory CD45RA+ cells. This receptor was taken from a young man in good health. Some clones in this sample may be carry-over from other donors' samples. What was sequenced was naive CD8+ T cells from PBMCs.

The CDR3 loop is CASSYRDSRINEQFF. The CDR3 region has the DNA TGTGCCAGCAGCTACCGGGACAGTAGAATCAATGAGCAGTTCTTC. The V and J genes are TRBV7-9 and TRBJ2-1, with TRBD1 identical over 7 bases. V shed 4 bases, J shed 6 bases, and the junction held 9 bases outside the gene matches. The germline V gene has CDR1 SEHNR and CDR2 FQNEAQ (reference sequence). The CDR3 totals 15 residues.